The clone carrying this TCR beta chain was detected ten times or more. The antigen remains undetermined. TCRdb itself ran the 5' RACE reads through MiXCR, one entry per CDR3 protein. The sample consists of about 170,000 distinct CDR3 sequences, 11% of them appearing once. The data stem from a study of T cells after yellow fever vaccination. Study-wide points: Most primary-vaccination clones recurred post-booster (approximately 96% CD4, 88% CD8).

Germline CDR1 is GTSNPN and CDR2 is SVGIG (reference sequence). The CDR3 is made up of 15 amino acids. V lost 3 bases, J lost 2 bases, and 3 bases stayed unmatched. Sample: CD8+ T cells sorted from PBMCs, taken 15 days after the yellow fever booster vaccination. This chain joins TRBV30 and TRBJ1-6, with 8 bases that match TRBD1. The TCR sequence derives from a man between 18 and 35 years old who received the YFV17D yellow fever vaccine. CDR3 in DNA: TGTGCCTGGAGGGGGGACAGGACCTATAATTCACCCCTCCACTTT. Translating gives CAWRGDRTYNSPLHF.